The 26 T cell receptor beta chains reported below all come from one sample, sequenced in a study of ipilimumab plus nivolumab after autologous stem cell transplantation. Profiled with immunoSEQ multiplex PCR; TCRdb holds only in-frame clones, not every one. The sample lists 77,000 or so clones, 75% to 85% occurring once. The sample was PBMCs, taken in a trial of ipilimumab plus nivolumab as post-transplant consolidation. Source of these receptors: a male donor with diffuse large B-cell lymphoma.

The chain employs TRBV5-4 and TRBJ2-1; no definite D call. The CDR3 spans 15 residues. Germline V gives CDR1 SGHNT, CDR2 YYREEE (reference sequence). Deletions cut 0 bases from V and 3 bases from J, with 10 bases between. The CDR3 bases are TGTGCCAGCAGCTTGGCCTCGCCAAACTACAATGAGCAGTTCTTC. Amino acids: CASSLASPNYNEQFF. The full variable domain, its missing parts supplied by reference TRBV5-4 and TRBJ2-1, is ETGVTQSPTHLIKTRGQQVTLRCSSQSGHNTVSWYQQALGQGPQFIFQYYREEENGRGNFPPRFSGLQFPNYSSELNVNALELDDSALYLCASSLASPNYNEQFFGPGTRLTVL.

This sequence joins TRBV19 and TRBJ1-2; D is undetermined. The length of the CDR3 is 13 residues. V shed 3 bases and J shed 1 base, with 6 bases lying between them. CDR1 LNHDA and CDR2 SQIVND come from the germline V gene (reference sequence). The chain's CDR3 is CASSIQLNYGYTF. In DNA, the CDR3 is TGTGCCAGTAGTATTCAGCTTAACTATGGCTACACCTTC. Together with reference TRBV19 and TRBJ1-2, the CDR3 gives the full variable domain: DGGITQSPKYLFRKEGQNVTLSCEQNLNHDAMYWYRQDPGQGLRLIYYSQIVNDFQKGDIAEGYSVSREKKESFPLTVTSAQKNPTAFYLCASSIQLNYGYTFGSGTRLTVV.

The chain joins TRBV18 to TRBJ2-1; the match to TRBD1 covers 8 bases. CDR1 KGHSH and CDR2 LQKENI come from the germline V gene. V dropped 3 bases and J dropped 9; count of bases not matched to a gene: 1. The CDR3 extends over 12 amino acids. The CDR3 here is CASSPTGGEQFF. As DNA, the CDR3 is TGTGCCAGCTCACCTACAGGGGGTGAGCAGTTCTTC.

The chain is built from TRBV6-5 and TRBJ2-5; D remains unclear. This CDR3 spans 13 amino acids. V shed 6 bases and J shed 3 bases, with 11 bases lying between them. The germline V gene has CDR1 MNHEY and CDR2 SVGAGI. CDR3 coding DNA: TGTGCCAGCAGCTTAAGACGAGAAGAGACCCAGTACTTC. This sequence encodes CASSLRREETQYF.

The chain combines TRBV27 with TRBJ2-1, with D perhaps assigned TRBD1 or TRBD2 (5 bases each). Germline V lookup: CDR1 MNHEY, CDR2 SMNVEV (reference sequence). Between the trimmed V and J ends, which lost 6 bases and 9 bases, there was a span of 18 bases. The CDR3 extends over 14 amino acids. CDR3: CASSPSRVGGEQFF. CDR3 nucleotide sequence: TGTGCCAGCAGCCCCTCCCGGGTTGGGGGTGAGCAGTTCTTC.

Here the CDR3 reads CASSRADRLNEKLFF. The DNA of the CDR3 is TGTGCCAGCTCACGGGCCGACAGGTTGAATGAAAAACTGTTTTTT. The chain recombines TRBV18 with TRBJ1-4, with D maybe TRBD1 (6 bases). The V gene lost 4 bases and the J gene lost 5 bases, with 14 bases spanning the gap. CDR3 size: 15 residues. Germline CDR1 KGHSH, CDR2 LQKENI.

This CDR3 reads CASSVGGTSEIDTQYF. In DNA form, the CDR3 reads TGTGCCAGCAGCGTAGGAGGGACTAGCGAAATTGATACGCAGTATTTT. V is TRBV9 and J is TRBJ2-3; 10 bases fit TRBD2. CDR1 is SGDLS, CDR2 YYNGEE, per germline. The V gene end was trimmed by 0 bases and the J gene end by 6 bases; junction bases not matched to a gene: 7. CDR3 length: 16 amino acids. The full variable domain, rest sourced from reference TRBV9 and TRBJ2-3, is DSGVTQTPKHLITATGQRVTLRCSPRSGDLSVYWYQQSLDQGLQFLIQYYNGEERAKGNILERFSAQQFPDLHSELNLSSLELGDSALYFCASSVGGTSEIDTQYFGPGTRLTVL.

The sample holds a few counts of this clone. The CDR3 bases are TGCGCCAGCAGCTTGGGAGGGGTGGGAACTGAAGCTTTCTTT. Amino acids: CASSLGGVGTEAFF. The chain has TRBV5-1 and TRBJ1-1; possible D gene TRBD1, 5 bases. Germline V gene lookup returns CDR1 SGHRS and CDR2 YFSETQ. Trimming left V 0 bases short and J 5 bases short, with 11 bases between. This CDR3 contains 14 residues.

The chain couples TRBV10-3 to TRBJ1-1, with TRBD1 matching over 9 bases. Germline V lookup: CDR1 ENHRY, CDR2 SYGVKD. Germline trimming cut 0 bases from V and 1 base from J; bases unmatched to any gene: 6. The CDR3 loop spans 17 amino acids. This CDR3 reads CAISESLGTGRNTEAFF. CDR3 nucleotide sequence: TGTGCCATCAGTGAGTCTCTTGGGACAGGGAGGAACACTGAAGCTTTCTTT.

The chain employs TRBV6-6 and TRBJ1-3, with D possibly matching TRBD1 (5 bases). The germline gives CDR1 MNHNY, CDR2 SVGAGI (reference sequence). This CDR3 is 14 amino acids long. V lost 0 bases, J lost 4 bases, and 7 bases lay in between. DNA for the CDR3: TGTGCCAGCAGTTACTCGAACAGGGGAAACACCATATATTTT. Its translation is CASSYSNRGNTIYF.

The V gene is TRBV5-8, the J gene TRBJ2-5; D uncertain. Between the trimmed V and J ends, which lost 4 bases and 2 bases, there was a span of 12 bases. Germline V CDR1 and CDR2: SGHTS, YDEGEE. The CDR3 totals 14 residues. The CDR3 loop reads CASSIRRKQETQYF. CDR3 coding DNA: TGTGCCAGCAGCATCCGGCGGAAGCAAGAGACCCAGTACTTC.

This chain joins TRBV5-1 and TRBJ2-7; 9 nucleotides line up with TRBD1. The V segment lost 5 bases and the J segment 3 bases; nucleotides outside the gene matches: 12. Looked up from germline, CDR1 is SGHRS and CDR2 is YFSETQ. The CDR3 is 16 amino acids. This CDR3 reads CASRASPGQGFYEQYF. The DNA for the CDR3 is TGCGCCAGCAGAGCAAGTCCGGGACAGGGATTCTACGAGCAGTACTTC.

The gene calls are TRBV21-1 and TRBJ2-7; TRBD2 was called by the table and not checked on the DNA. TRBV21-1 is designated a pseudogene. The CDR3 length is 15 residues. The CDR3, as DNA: TGTGCCAGCAGCCCTAGACTAGCGGGGGCGGACGAGCAGTACTTC. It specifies CASSPRLAGADEQYF.

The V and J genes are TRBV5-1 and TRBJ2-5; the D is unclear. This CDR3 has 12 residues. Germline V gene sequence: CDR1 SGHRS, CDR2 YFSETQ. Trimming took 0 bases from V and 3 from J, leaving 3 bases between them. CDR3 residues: CASSLEEETQYF. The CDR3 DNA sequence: TGCGCCAGCAGCTTGGAGGAAGAGACCCAGTACTTC.

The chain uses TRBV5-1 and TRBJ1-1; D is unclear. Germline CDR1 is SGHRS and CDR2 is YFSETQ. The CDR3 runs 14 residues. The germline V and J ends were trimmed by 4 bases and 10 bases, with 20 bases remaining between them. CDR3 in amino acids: CASSQTITEVGAFF. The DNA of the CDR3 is TGCGCCAGCAGCCAAACAATTACCGAAGTGGGAGCTTTCTTT.

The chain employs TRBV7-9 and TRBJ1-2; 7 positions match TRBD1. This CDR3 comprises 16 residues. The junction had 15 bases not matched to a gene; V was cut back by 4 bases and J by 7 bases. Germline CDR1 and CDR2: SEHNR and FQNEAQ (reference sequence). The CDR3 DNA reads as TGTGCCAGCAGCTCTCAACTTGGGACCGCAGGGGGTGGCTACACCTTC. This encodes CASSSQLGTAGGGYTF.

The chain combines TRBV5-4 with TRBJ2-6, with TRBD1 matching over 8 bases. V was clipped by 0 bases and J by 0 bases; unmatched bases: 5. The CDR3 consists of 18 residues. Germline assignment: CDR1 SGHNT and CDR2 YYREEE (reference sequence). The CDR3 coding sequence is TGTGCCAGCAGCTTGGGTGGGACAGGTAGCTCTGGGGCCAACGTCCTGACTTTC. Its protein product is CASSLGGTGSSGANVLTF. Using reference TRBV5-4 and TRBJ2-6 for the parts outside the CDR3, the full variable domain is ETGVTQSPTHLIKTRGQQVTLRCSSQSGHNTVSWYQQALGQGPQFIFQYYREEENGRGNFPPRFSGLQFPNYSSELNVNALELDDSALYLCASSLGGTGSSGANVLTFGAGSRLTVL.

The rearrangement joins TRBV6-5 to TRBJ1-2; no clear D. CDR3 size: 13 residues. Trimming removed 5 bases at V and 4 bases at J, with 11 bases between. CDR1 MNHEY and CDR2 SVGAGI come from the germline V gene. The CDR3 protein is CASSPTELYGYTF. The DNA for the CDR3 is TGTGCCAGCAGTCCAACAGAACTCTATGGCTACACCTTC.

The CDR3 region is CASTPSGGRYNEQFF. CDR3 DNA sequence: TGTGCCAGCACCCCAAGCGGGGGGCGATACAATGAGCAGTTCTTC. The chain employs TRBV2 and TRBJ2-1; the match to TRBD2 covers 9 bases. Germline CDR1 SNHLY, CDR2 FYNNEI. The length of the CDR3 is 15 residues. V shed 7 bases, J shed 4 bases, and the junction held 8 bases outside the gene matches.

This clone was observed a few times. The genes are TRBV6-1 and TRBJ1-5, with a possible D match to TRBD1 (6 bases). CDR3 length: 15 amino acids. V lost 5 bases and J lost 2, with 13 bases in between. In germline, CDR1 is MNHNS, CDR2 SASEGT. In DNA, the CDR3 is TGTGCCAGCAGTCCGGACAGCCATGGCAATCAGCCCCAGCATTTT. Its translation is CASSPDSHGNQPQHF.

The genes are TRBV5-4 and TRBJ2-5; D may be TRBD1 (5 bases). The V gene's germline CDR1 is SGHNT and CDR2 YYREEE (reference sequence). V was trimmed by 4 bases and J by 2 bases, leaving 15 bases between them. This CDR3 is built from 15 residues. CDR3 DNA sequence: TGTGCCAGCAGCCCCCTTGTGGGGCGGCAAGAGACCCAGTACTTC. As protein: CASSPLVGRQETQYF.

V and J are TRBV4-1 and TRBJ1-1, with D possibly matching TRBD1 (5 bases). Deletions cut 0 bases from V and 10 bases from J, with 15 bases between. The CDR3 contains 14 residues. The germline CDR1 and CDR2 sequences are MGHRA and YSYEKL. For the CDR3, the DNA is TGCGCCAGCAGCCAAGATTCCCGACAGAAGCGAGCTTTCTTT. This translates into CASSQDSRQKRAFF.

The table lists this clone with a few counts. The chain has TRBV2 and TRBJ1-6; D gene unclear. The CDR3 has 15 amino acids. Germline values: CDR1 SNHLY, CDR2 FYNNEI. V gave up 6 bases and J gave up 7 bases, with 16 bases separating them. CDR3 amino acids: CASSDTLPGNSPLHF. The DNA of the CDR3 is TGTGCCAGCAGCGATACTTTACCCGGGAATTCACCCCTCCACTTT.

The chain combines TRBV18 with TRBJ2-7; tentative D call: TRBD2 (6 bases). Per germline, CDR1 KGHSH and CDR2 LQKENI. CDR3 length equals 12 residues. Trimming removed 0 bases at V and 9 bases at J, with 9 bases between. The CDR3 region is CASSPPGGRQYF. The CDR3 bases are TGTGCCAGCTCACCACCCGGGGGACGGCAGTACTTC.

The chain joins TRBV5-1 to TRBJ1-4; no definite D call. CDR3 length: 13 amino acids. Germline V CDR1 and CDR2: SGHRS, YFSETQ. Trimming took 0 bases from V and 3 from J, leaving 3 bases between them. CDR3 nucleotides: TGCGCCAGCAGCTTGGAGGCTAATGAAAAACTGTTTTTT. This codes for CASSLEANEKLFF.

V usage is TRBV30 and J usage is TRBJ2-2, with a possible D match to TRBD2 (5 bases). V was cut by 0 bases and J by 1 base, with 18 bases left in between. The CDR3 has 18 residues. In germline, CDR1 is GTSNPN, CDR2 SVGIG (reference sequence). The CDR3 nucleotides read TGTGCCTGGAGTGTACCAAACCTAGCAAGGAGGAACACCGGGGAGCTGTTTTTT. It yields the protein CAWSVPNLARRNTGELFF.